These 13 T cell receptor beta chains share one sample of origin, sequenced in a study of cytomegalovirus exposure and HLA in healthy donors. PCR primers comprised 60 Vbeta and 13 Jbeta primers. Using immunoSEQ multiplex PCR, the repertoire was profiled, and TCRdb retains in-frame clones only, with some absent. This table holds 150,000 to 200,000 clones, about four fifths found once. Sequenced: PBMCs. All receptors derive from a woman aged 18-29 years in good health and CMV-seropositive.

The chain joins TRBV9 to TRBJ2-2, with D maybe TRBD2 (6 bases). Germline CDR1 reads SGDLS; CDR2 reads YYNGEE. The CDR3 sequence is 15 residues long. The V end lost 2 bases, the J end lost 1 base, and 9 bases lay between the germline ends. The CDR3 loop reads CASSVGSGNTGELFF. CDR3 DNA sequence: TGTGCCAGCAGCGTCGGTAGCGGGAACACCGGGGAGCTGTTTTTT.

The rearrangement joins TRBV4-3 to TRBJ2-4, with D perhaps TRBD2 (6 bases). V was cut by 0 bases and J by 6 bases, with 18 bases left in between. CDR1 and CDR2 from the germline V gene are LGHNA and YSLEER. This CDR3 comprises 17 residues. CDR3: CASSQDNAREPRNIQYF. In nucleotides, the CDR3 is TGCGCCAGCAGCCAAGATAATGCTCGGGAGCCCCGAAACATTCAGTACTTC.

The chain employs TRBV7-2 and TRBJ2-7, with 9 positions matching TRBD2. CDR1 SGHTA and CDR2 FQGNSA come from the germline V gene. The CDR3 consists of 16 residues. J gave up 7 bases and V 1 base, and 11 bases lay outside the gene matches. In DNA form, the CDR3 reads TGTGCCAGCAGCTTAGTCGGTGCTAGCGGGAAACAGGAGCAGTACTTC. Protein: CASSLVGASGKQEQYF. Full variable domain (outside the CDR3, taken from reference TRBV7-2 and TRBJ2-7): GAGVSQSPSNKVTEKGKDVELRCDPISGHTALYWYRQSLGQGLEFLIYFQGNSAPDKSGLPSDRFSAERTGGSVSTLTIQRTQQEDSAVYLCASSLVGASGKQEQYFGPGTRLTVT.

This chain links TRBV6-1 with TRBJ1-6; TRBD1 agrees at 7 bases. V gave up 8 bases and J gave up 10 bases; unmatched junction bases: 8. The CDR3 is 13 residues long. The germline CDR1 and CDR2 sequences are MNHNS and SASEGT. The CDR3 nucleotides are TGTGCCAGCGACCAGGGGGAGTTCTCACCCCTCCACTTT. It specifies CASDQGEFSPLHF.

This clone was detected only a few times. J is TRBJ1-2 and V is TRBV19; perhaps TRBD1 as D (6 bases). Germline V gene data show CDR1 as LNHDA and CDR2 as SQIVND (reference sequence). The CDR3 extends over 13 amino acids. Trimming removed 7 bases at V and 2 bases at J, with 11 bases between. CDR3 amino acids: CASKHTGNYGYTF. The CDR3, as DNA: TGTGCCAGTAAACATACAGGGAACTATGGCTACACCTTC.

This sequence joins TRBV15 and TRBJ1-2; 11 bases map to TRBD1. The V gene end was trimmed by 5 bases and the J gene end by 7 bases; junction bases not matched to a gene: 6. The length of the CDR3 is 14 residues. Looked up from germline, CDR1 is LNHNV and CDR2 is YYDKDF (reference sequence). DNA for the CDR3: TGTGCCACCAGCGGGGACAGGGGGTATTCTGGCTACACCTTC. Protein product: CATSGDRGYSGYTF. Variable domain in full (rest from reference TRBV15 and TRBJ1-2): DAMVIQNPRYQVTQFGKPVTLSCSQTLNHNVMYWYQQKSSQAPKLLFHYYDKDFNNEADTPDNFQSRRPNTSFCFLDIRSPGLGDTAMYLCATSGDRGYSGYTFGSGTRLTVV.

The chain uses TRBV6-5 and TRBJ1-1, with TRBD1 as a possible D gene (5 bases). Germline V CDR1 and CDR2: MNHEY, SVGAGI. CDR3 length: 14 residues. Trimming pared 2 bases from V and 4 bases from J, leaving 11 bases between. CDR3 DNA sequence: TGTGCCAGCAGTTACACCTCGGGGGGCACTGAAGCTTTCTTT. Protein: CASSYTSGGTEAFF.

V and J are TRBV10-1 and TRBJ2-2, with D maybe TRBD1 (6 bases). Germline CDR1 WNHNN, CDR2 SYGVQD (reference sequence). V was cut by 0 bases and J by 6 bases, with 17 bases left in between. The CDR3 is made up of 17 amino acids. The CDR3 sequence is CASSESLLIRQAGELFF. The DNA for the CDR3 is TGCGCCAGCAGTGAGTCCCTACTAATCAGACAGGCCGGGGAGCTGTTTTTT.

The chain carries TRBV5-8 and TRBJ2-3, with D possibly matching TRBD2 (5 bases). This CDR3 region has 15 residues. Germline CDR1 SGHTS, CDR2 YDEGEE. V lost 0 bases and J 1 base, leaving 9 bases between the germline ends. The CDR3 reads CASSLAGIRTDTQYF. CDR3 bases: TGTGCCAGCAGCTTGGCCGGGATTCGCACAGATACGCAGTATTTT.

This clone was counted once. This rearrangement joins TRBV29-1 to TRBJ2-2; 10 nucleotides line up with TRBD1. The ends lost 5 bases at V and 7 bases at J; junction bases unmatched: 7. The CDR3 is made up of 14 amino acids. Germline loops: CDR1 SQVTM, CDR2 ANQGSEA. The CDR3 sequence: CSVPRTGGNGELFF. For the CDR3, the DNA is TGCAGCGTTCCAAGGACAGGGGGGAACGGGGAGCTGTTTTTT.

Concerning this clone itself: The sample carries other DNA sequences with the same CDR3. The J gene is TRBJ1-6, the V gene TRBV5-4; 7 bases match TRBD1. The V segment lost 0 bases and the J segment 6 bases; nucleotides outside the gene matches: 3. Germline V gene sequence: CDR1 SGHNT, CDR2 YYREEE (reference sequence). The CDR3 extends over 15 amino acids. The CDR3 DNA is TGTGCCAGCAGCTTGGCGGGACAGCCTAATTCACCCCTCCACTTT. Protein sequence: CASSLAGQPNSPLHF.

The rearrangement uses TRBV6-4 and TRBJ1-1, with D tentatively TRBD1 (5 bases). V lost 3 bases and J lost 4, with 9 bases in between. The CDR3 has 13 residues. Germline lookup yields CDR1 MRHNA and CDR2 SNTAGT. The CDR3 region is CASSEGRGTEAFF. CDR3 nucleotides: TGTGCCAGCAGTGAGGGGAGGGGCACTGAAGCTTTCTTT.

The sample holds a few counts of this clone. J is TRBJ1-2 and V is TRBV29-1; D is undetermined. The CDR3 runs to 14 residues. V shed 7 bases and J shed 1 base, with 16 bases lying between them. The germline V gene has CDR1 SQVTM and CDR2 ANQGSEA. The DNA for the CDR3 is TGCAGCGCCCAAGGTCGAGGACTTAACTATGGCTACACCTTC. It yields the protein CSAQGRGLNYGYTF. Complete variable domain (other parts from reference TRBV29-1 and TRBJ1-2): SAVISQKPSRDICQRGTSLTIQCQVDSQVTMMFWYRQQPGQSLTLIATANQGSEATYESGFVIDKFPISRPNLTFSTLTVSNMSPEDSSIYLCSAQGRGLNYGYTFGSGTRLTVV.